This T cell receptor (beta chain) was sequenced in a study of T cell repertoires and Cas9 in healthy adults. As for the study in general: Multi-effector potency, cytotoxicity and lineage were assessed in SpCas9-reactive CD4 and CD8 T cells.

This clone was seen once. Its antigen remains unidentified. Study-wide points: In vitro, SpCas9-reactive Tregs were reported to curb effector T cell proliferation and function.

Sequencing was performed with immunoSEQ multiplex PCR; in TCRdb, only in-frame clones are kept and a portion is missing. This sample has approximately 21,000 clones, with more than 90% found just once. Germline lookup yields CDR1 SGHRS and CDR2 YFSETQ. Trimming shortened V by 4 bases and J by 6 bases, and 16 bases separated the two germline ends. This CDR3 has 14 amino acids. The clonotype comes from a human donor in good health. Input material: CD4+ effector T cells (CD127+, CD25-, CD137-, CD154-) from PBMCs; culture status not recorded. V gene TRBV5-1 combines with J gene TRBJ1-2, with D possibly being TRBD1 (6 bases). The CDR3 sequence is CASSREQGVDGYTF. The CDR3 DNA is TGCGCCAGCAGCAGGGAACAGGGAGTGGATGGCTACACCTTC.